Listed here are 16 T cell receptor beta chains from one sample, sequenced in a study of Ad26.COV2.S vaccination and SARS-CoV-2 variants. The table came from immunoSEQ multiplex PCR; TCRdb's copy has only in-frame clones and leaves some out. This repertoire shows about 87,000 clones, roughly 84% found once; its top ten account for about a sixth. The specimen was peripheral blood, collected after recovery from COVID-19. The receptors stem from a human donor who had recovered from COVID-19.

The chain employs TRBV25-1 and TRBJ2-3; 12 bases agree with TRBD2. Trimming took 2 bases from V and 1 from J; bases not matched to a gene: 7. CDR3 size: 18 residues. The germline gives CDR1 MGHDK, CDR2 SYGVNS. The CDR3 sequence is CASSEPLAGGRGTDTQYF. CDR3 in DNA: TGTGCCAGCAGTGAACCCCTAGCGGGAGGGCGGGGCACAGATACGCAGTATTTT.

The CDR3 protein is CASSEGAAGGDTGELFF. The CDR3 region has the DNA TGTGCCAGCAGCGAGGGGGCGGCAGGCGGGGACACCGGGGAGCTGTTTTTT. The gene calls are TRBV5-4 and TRBJ2-2; TRBD1 might be the D (7 bases). V lost 4 bases to trimming and J lost 3 bases, with 19 bases between them. The CDR3 sequence is 17 residues long. Germline V gives CDR1 SGHNT, CDR2 YYREEE (reference sequence).

V usage is TRBV7-2 and J usage is TRBJ2-7, with 14 bases matching TRBD2. V gave up 4 bases and J gave up 7 bases; unmatched junction bases: 6. The CDR3 runs to 15 residues. CDR1 and CDR2 (germline): SGHTA, FQGNSA. CDR3 DNA sequence: TGTGCCAGCAGCTCGGGACTAGCGGGAGTAAGTGAGCAGTACTTC. Protein product: CASSSGLAGVSEQYF.

This clone was seen more than once but under ten times. The chain employs TRBV7-9 and TRBJ2-7; 9 bases fit TRBD2. Per the germline V gene, CDR1 is SEHNR and CDR2 is FQNEAQ (reference sequence). The CDR3 contains 15 residues. The V segment lost 6 bases and the J segment 7 bases; nucleotides outside the gene matches: 13. Here the CDR3 reads CASSRIGGRAVEQYF. The CDR3 DNA reads as TGTGCCAGCAGTAGGATCGGCGGGAGGGCCGTAGAGCAGTACTTC.

V gene TRBV28 combines with J gene TRBJ2-5; D may be TRBD1 or TRBD2 (5 bases each). Trimming pared 3 bases from V and 5 bases from J, leaving 10 bases between. The CDR3 is 13 residues long. Germline V gene sequence: CDR1 MDHEN, CDR2 SYDVKM. The CDR3 sequence is CASSLAGTETQYF. CDR3 in DNA: TGTGCCAGCAGTTTGGCAGGGACGGAGACCCAGTACTTC.

The genes are TRBV10-1 and TRBJ2-7, with 11 positions matching TRBD2. V lost 5 bases and J lost 7; bases outside the gene matches: 4. Germline V gives CDR1 WNHNN, CDR2 SYGVQD (reference sequence). There are 13 residues in the CDR3. The CDR3 nucleotides read TGCGCCAGCAGTTATGGACTAGCGGGTGAGCAGTACTTC. Translating it yields CASSYGLAGEQYF.

The V and J genes are TRBV6-5 and TRBJ2-3; D is ambiguous. CDR3 size: 11 residues. V lost 0 bases and J 7 bases, leaving 2 bases between the germline ends. CDR1 MNHEY and CDR2 SVGAGI come from the germline V gene. The DNA of the CDR3 is TGTGCCAGCAGTTACTCTAATACGCAGTATTTT. Its translation is CASSYSNTQYF.

V usage is TRBV28 and J usage is TRBJ2-7; 7 bases align to TRBD2. Germline V gives CDR1 MDHEN, CDR2 SYDVKM. CDR3 length equals 16 residues. Losses at the gene ends were 4 bases for V and 3 bases for J; bases not matched to a gene: 12. This CDR3 is CASSSPGGRLLYEQYF. CDR3 sequence (DNA): TGTGCCAGCAGTTCCCCGGGGGGAAGACTCCTCTACGAGCAGTACTTC.

This clone turned up a few times. CDR3 bases: TGTGCCAGCAAATTATGGTATGGCTACACCTTC. Its translation is CASKLWYGYTF. J is TRBJ1-2 and V is TRBV2; unclear D gene. Looked up from germline, CDR1 is SNHLY and CDR2 is FYNNEI. V lost 7 bases, J lost 5 bases, and 8 bases lay in between. This CDR3 is 11 amino acids long.

This chain connects TRBV6-5 to TRBJ1-5, with 7 bases lining up with TRBD1. CDR3 length: 14 amino acids. Trimming at V came to 8 bases and at J to 7 bases, leaving 11 bases not matched to a gene. Germline loops: CDR1 MNHEY, CDR2 SVGAGI. CDR3 loop: CASADRIKRQPQHF. In nucleotides, the CDR3 is TGTGCCAGCGCGGACAGGATTAAGCGGCAGCCCCAGCATTTT.

CDR3 DNA: TGTGCCAGCAGCTTGGGAGCTAGCGGGATGATATACGAGCAGTACTTC. The encoded protein is CASSLGASGMIYEQYF. The chain combines TRBV5-4 with TRBJ2-7, with 9 bases aligning to TRBD2. J lost 4 bases, V lost 0 bases, and 8 bases had no gene match. Germline V gene sequence: CDR1 SGHNT, CDR2 YYREEE (reference sequence). This CDR3 region has 16 residues. Supplemented by reference TRBV5-4 and TRBJ2-7, the full variable domain reads ETGVTQSPTHLIKTRGQQVTLRCSSQSGHNTVSWYQQALGQGPQFIFQYYREEENGRGNFPPRFSGLQFPNYSSELNVNALELDDSALYLCASSLGASGMIYEQYFGPGTRLTVT.

This clone was picked up one time. The chain links TRBV6-6 to TRBJ2-3; 9 bases agree with TRBD1. Germline loops: CDR1 MNHNY, CDR2 SVGAGI (reference sequence). V shed 10 bases and J 2 bases; nucleotides not matched to a gene: 10. The CDR3 totals 15 residues. The CDR3 DNA reads as TGTGCCACGTATGCCGGGACAGGGTACACAGATACGCAGTATTTT. This translates into CATYAGTGYTDTQYF.

The V gene is TRBV28, the J gene TRBJ2-3; TRBD2 agrees at 10 bases. This CDR3 spans 13 amino acids. CDR1 and CDR2 from the germline V gene are MDHEN and SYDVKM. V lost 10 bases, J lost 4 bases, and 5 bases stayed unmatched. This CDR3 reads CATIAGGPDTQYF. In DNA, the CDR3 is TGTGCCACCATAGCGGGAGGCCCAGATACGCAGTATTTT.

This clone showed up just a few times. The gene calls are TRBV5-4 and TRBJ1-4; no clear D gene. Germline V CDR1 and CDR2: SGHNT, YYREEE (reference sequence). The CDR3 totals 15 residues. Trimming removed 0 bases at V and 6 bases at J, with 12 bases between. CDR3: CASSLVSDGDEKLFF. The CDR3 DNA sequence: TGTGCCAGCAGCTTGGTATCGGACGGGGATGAAAAACTGTTTTTT.

The chain combines TRBV27 with TRBJ2-3, with TRBD2 identical over 7 bases. Trimming cost V 11 bases and J 3 bases; bases outside gene matches: 5. This CDR3 region has 12 residues. CDR1 is MNHEY, CDR2 SMNVEV, per germline (reference sequence). The CDR3 sequence: CASRRGTDTQYF. In DNA form, the CDR3 reads TGTGCCTCCAGGCGGGGGACAGATACGCAGTATTTT.

V gene TRBV19 combines with J gene TRBJ1-6; a weak D match, TRBD1 (5 bases). The CDR3 extends over 16 amino acids. The germline gives CDR1 LNHDA, CDR2 SQIVND (reference sequence). Trimming shortened V by 11 bases and J by 5 bases, and 22 bases separated the two germline ends. This chain's CDR3 is CASSRASAADNSPLHF. CDR3 coding DNA: TGTGCCTCTTCCAGGGCCTCGGCAGCAGATAATTCACCCCTCCACTTT. Filled out from reference TRBV19 and TRBJ1-6, the complete variable domain reads DGGITQSPKYLFRKEGQNVTLSCEQNLNHDAMYWYRQDPGQGLRLIYYSQIVNDFQKGDIAEGYSVSREKKESFPLTVTSAQKNPTAFYLCASSRASAADNSPLHFGNGTRLTVT.